This T cell receptor beta chain is drawn from a study of identical twins (dated by TCRdb to the mid-2010s). Context from the whole study: To test whether fetal clonotypes persist, this study deep-sequenced TCR alpha and beta repertoires from monozygotic twins, from unrelated adults of various ages, and from cord blood. To rule out contamination, the twin experiments were replicated at different times with different library preparation protocols. Beyond this particular receptor, the publication reports: Out-of-frame TCR alpha sharing in monozygotic twins was systematically underestimated by recombination models, whereas sharing between unrelated individuals was in agreement with the recombination models. Abundant cord blood beta clonotypes carried fewer insertions; young adult naive repertoires showed a weaker similar trend, while memory repertoires showed none. Because the same donors could not be followed over many years, the conclusions relied on cross-sectional statistical analysis. Compared with coincidental sharing between unrelated individuals, an excess of low generation-probability sequences was observed among out-of-frame TCR alpha sequences shared between twins. Zero-insertion analyses could be partly confounded by invariant T cells such as MAIT and iNKT, although diverse VJ usage argued against such confounding for most clonotypes. Excess twin sharing in beta out-of-frame sequences was weaker because fewer shared sequences lowered the signal-to-noise ratio.

The CDR3, cysteine through phenylalanine, is 14 amino acids long. Only the CDR3 DNA is retained, 42 bases long and in frame from the first base. V was cut back by 2 bases and J by 3 bases, leaving a gap of 11 bases between them. The germline V gene (reference sequence) sets CDR1 to MNHEY and CDR2 to SMNVEV. Receptors were amplified or captured by 5' RACE. This sample was sequenced with an Illumina HiSeq 2000. Template switching introduced a universal primer binding site; the final cDNA contained a unique molecular identifier, enabling accurate counting of TCR cDNA molecules. First-strand cDNA for TCR alpha and beta chains was synthesized from specific primers in the conserved constant-segment region. To control for contamination, every cDNA library carried two barcodes: a SMART-Mk sample barcode plus Illumina barcodes. TruSeq adapter sequences and Illumina sample barcodes were added in two successive PCR steps. The TCR alpha and beta cDNA libraries were sequenced on the Illumina HiSeq platform using custom primers. The published analysis was carried out like this. MiGEC processed the raw reads to extract unique molecular identifiers, while MiXCR was used to determine the CDR3 positions. For each individual, recombination models were inferred using an EM algorithm with the repgenHMM and IGoR tools. Shared clonotypes were analyzed with the tcR package in R, and sharing was normalized by the product of cloneset sizes. To study raw recombination free of thymic and clonal selection effects, out-of-frame nonproductive sequences were analyzed. The public reads were reprocessed in TCRdb via fastp at Q25 and MiXCR, keeping in-frame beta chains. CDR3 protein sequences are deduplicated, and each keeps its most common genes and DNA. TCRdb assigned the V and J calls; the authors' analysis was not used. Counted in this sample were hundreds of thousands of distinct CDR3 sequences; 15% to 20% of them appeared once. Around 14% of the sample is in the top ten clones.

In its sample, this clonotype was seen a few times. What antigen it recognizes has not been identified. No base quality values were provided; no much bigger clone lies one nucleotide off. All donors were healthy Caucasians. The twin cohort comprised three pairs of female monozygotic twins, all aged about 18 to 29 years. Peripheral blood mononuclear cells were the source from which RNA for the TCR libraries was isolated. In addition, the sample was reused for a study of T cells expressing NK-cell markers. The second study, in turn, reports: Three sorted T-cell subsets (CD3+CD56+NKG2C+, CD3+CD56+NKG2C- and CD3+CD56-NKG2C+) from fewer than 10 donors had their TCR beta-chain repertoires profiled. Among the eight sequenced donors, seven were HCMV-seropositive and one was HCMV-seronegative. In several experiments an anti-gammadeltaTCR antibody was added to restrict sorting to alphabetaTCR-expressing T cells. In several donors, the dominant CD3+CD56+NKG2C+ clonotypes were found to rank among the top 10 CD8+ clonotypes and to make up about 1.0-8% of CD8+ T cells. Those dominant clonotypes were again the most abundant among CD3+CD56-NKG2C+ cells in several donors, at about 28.3-65%. Whether the expanded NKG2C-expressing T cell clones were specific for HCMV antigens remained unclear. Randomly selected healthy volunteers, three men and five women, were used as the eight sequenced donors. HCMV-specific IgG was detected in serum with a commercial ELISA kit to determine HCMV serostatus. For several donors, bulk peripheral blood T-cell repertoires were also sequenced from unsorted PBMC. Reads were demultiplexed and grouped by UMI with MIGEC, and clonotypes were assembled and quantified with MiTCR. To exclude erroneous sequences, any TCR cDNA sequence not supported by at least two reads was discarded. The tcR package was used for downstream repertoire analysis, and clonotypes were matched across fractions by CDR3 nucleotide sequence plus V segment. VDJmatch was used to annotate antigen specificity against VDJdb, with one amino acid substitution in CDR3 allowed.

The specimen sequenced was PBMCs. The receptor's source is a woman aged 18-29 years in good health. The rearranged segments are TRBV27 and TRBJ2-7, with TRBD2 tentatively as D gene (6 bases match). The DNA sequence is given as TGTGCCAGCAGTTTAAGAGGAGGGGTCTACGAGCAGTACTTC. It translates as CASSLRGGVYEQYF.